This is a list of T cell receptor beta chains from one sample in a study of T cells in Graves' hyperthyroidism and ophthalmopathy. TCRdb analysed the multiplex PCR reads with MiXCR anew, one entry per CDR3 protein. The repertoire holds fewer than 700,000 distinct CDR3 sequences, with 15% to 20% as singletons. Specimen: blood. These receptors all stem from a young woman with Graves' ophthalmopathy. Each CDR3 is given with its conserved first and last residue. D genes are given only for firm matches. Rows may omit the clone size; those that give it use once, few, many or a size class.

j_call | clone_size | v_call | d_call | cdr3_nt | cdr3_aa
TRBJ1-5 | many | TRBV2 | NA | TGTGCCAGCAGTGAAGAGGCGGGGCAGCCCCAGCATTTT | CASSEEAGQPQHF
TRBJ1-1 | NA | TRBV5-1 | NA | TGCGCCAGCAGTCGGCGGGGGGACACTGAAGCTTTCTTT | CASSRRGDTEAFF
TRBJ2-7 | many | TRBV5-1 | NA | TGCGCCAGCAGCTCACGCACCGGGACTGGCTCCTACGAGCAGTACTTC | CASSSRTGTGSYEQYF
TRBJ2-2 | NA | TRBV29-1 | TRBD2 | TGCAGCGCCATCCCCCCGGGAGGGATTCCCGGGGAGCTGTTTTTT | CSAIPPGGIPGELFF
TRBJ2-5 | few | TRBV7-9 | NA | TGTGCCAGCAGCTGGGTAGGAGGCCAAGAGACCCAGTACTTC | CASSWVGGQETQYF
TRBJ2-1 | NA | TRBV7-3 | TRBD2 | TGTACCAGCAGCTTACTAGCGGGAGGGCCATTGAATGAGCAGTTCTTC | CTSSLLAGGPLNEQFF
TRBJ2-2 | NA | TRBV6-1 | NA | TGTGCCAGCAGTGAATTGCAGGGTATAGCCGGGGAGCTGTTTTTT | CASSELQGIAGELFF
TRBJ2-7 | many | TRBV28 | TRBD1 | TGTGCCAGCAGTTACCTCCGGGACAGGGTTTACGAGCAGTACTTC | CASSYLRDRVYEQYF
TRBJ2-7 | many | TRBV29-1 | TRBD1 | TGCAGCGTTGAGCTAACAGGGGGCTATTACGAGCAGTACTTC | CSVELTGGYYEQYF
TRBJ2-3 | NA | TRBV7-6 | TRBD2 | TGTGCCAGCAGCTTAGCCAGCGGGAGGTCGTATACGCAGTATTTT | CASSLASGRSYTQYF
TRBJ2-3 | NA | TRBV6-4 | TRBD2 | TGTGCCACTTCGACTAGCGGGGGGGCCACAGATACGCAGTATTTT | CATSTSGGATDTQYF
TRBJ1-1 | many | TRBV12-3/TRBV12-4 | TRBD1 | TGTGCCAGCAGCCCCCCGACAGGGCGTATTCTTGAAGCTTTCTTT | CASSPPTGRILEAFF
TRBJ1-4 | NA | TRBV7-9 | NA | TGTGCCAGCAGCTTAGACATAGATAATGAAAAACTGTTTTTT | CASSLDIDNEKLFF
TRBJ2-3 | many | TRBV27 | NA | TGTGCCAGCAGAGACGCCGGGGCGCAGTATTTT | CASRDAGAQYF
TRBJ1-2 | many | TRBV12-3/TRBV12-4 | TRBD1 | TGTGCCAGCAGTTCCGAACGACAGGGGGCGTTTGGCTACACCTTC | CASSSERQGAFGYTF
TRBJ1-1 | many | TRBV2 | NA | TGTGCCAGCAGGAGGAGGGATACCAACACTGAAGCTTTCTTT | CASRRRDTNTEAFF
TRBJ2-1 | many | TRBV7-2 | TRBD2 | TGTGCCAGCAGGGCGGGACTAGCGGCCCTCGGGGAGCAGTTCTTC | CASRAGLAALGEQFF
TRBJ2-1 | many | TRBV5-1 | TRBD1 | TGCGCCAGCAGCTACAACAGGGGCAATGAGCAGTTCTTC | CASSYNRGNEQFF
TRBJ2-1 | many | TRBV11-3 | NA | TGTGCCAGCAGCACCGGTACAGGGACTTTCTACAATGAGCAGTTCTTC | CASSTGTGTFYNEQFF
TRBJ1-2 | many | TRBV30 | NA | TGTGCCTGGAGCTCATACGGGGAGGGCTACACCTTC | CAWSSYGEGYTF
TRBJ1-1 | once | TRBV4-1 | NA | TGCGCCAGCAGCCGCCAATTCCGGGACAACACTGAAGCTTTCTTT | CASSRQFRDNTEAFF
TRBJ2-3 | many | TRBV30 | TRBD1 | TGTGCCTGGAGCCAAACAGGGGACACAGATACGCAGTATTTT | CAWSQTGDTDTQYF
TRBJ2-7 | NA | TRBV5-1 | NA | TGCGCCAGCAGCCCCCGCGGGGATTACTACGAGCAGTACTTC | CASSPRGDYYEQYF
TRBJ1-2 | NA | TRBV29-1 | NA | TGCAGCGTTTGGACAGTTACATATGGCTACACCTTC | CSVWTVTYGYTF
TRBJ1-6 | NA | TRBV6-1 | NA | TGTGCCAGCAGCCCGACGGACAATTCACCCCTCCACTTT | CASSPTDNSPLHF
TRBJ1-3 | NA | TRBV14 | TRBD1 | TGTGCCAGCAGCCACCGGGACAGTGTACCTGGAAACACCATATATTTT | CASSHRDSVPGNTIYF
TRBJ1-5 | many | TRBV28 | TRBD1 | TGTGCCAGCAGTTTGGTCCTCGGGACAGGTAGTCAGCCCCAGCATTTT | CASSLVLGTGSQPQHF
TRBJ1-1 | many | TRBV4-1 | NA | TGCGCCAGCAGCCAAGGGGAATACACTGAAGCTTTCTTT | CASSQGEYTEAFF
TRBJ1-6 | many | TRBV2 | NA | TGTGCCAGCTGCCCGGAGGGAAGGGCAACACCCCTCCACTTT | CASCPEGRATPLHF
TRBJ2-3 | many | TRBV11-2 | TRBD2 | TGTGCCAGCAGCTCCAGAGCGGGAGAACACACAGATACGCAGTATTTT | CASSSRAGEHTDTQYF
TRBJ1-5 | NA | TRBV27 | NA | TGTGCCAGCAGTGTCACAGGTAGCAATCAGCCCCAGCATTTT | CASSVTGSNQPQHF
TRBJ2-7 | many | TRBV10-3 | TRBD2 | TGTGCCATCAGGGGAACTAGCGCCAACTCCTACGAGCAGTACTTC | CAIRGTSANSYEQYF
TRBJ2-1 | NA | TRBV25-1 | TRBD2 | TGTGCCAGCAGTGAATATAAGAGCGGGAGGGTTAGGAATGAGCAGTTCTTC | CASSEYKSGRVRNEQFF
TRBJ2-3 | NA | TRBV4-2 | TRBD2 | TGTGCCAGCAGCCACGAGGGGAGGGGAGGAAGTAAAGATACGCAGTATTTT | CASSHEGRGGSKDTQYF
TRBJ2-2 | many | TRBV5-1 | NA | TGCGCCAGCAGCTTGGGGGGATACTCCGGGGAGCTGTTTTTT | CASSLGGYSGELFF
TRBJ1-2 | NA | TRBV6-2/TRBV6-3 | NA | TGTGCCGGCAGTTTGGGGGGCGGGACCTACACCTTC | CAGSLGGGTYTF
TRBJ1-1 | few | TRBV19 | NA | TGTGCCAGTAGTACCCAGATCAACACTGAAGCTTTCTTT | CASSTQINTEAFF
TRBJ2-1 | NA | TRBV6-1 | TRBD2 | TGTGCCAGCACGGGGACTAGCGGGAGGAGGAACAATGAGCAGTTCTTC | CASTGTSGRRNNEQFF
TRBJ2-7 | many | TRBV28 | NA | TGTGCCAGCAGTTCTGTTGGGACCGCAGCCTACGAGCAGTACTTC | CASSSVGTAAYEQYF
TRBJ2-1 | NA | TRBV20-1 | NA | TGCAGTGCTACAGTGCGCGGGGCCAATGAGCAGTTCTTC | CSATVRGANEQFF
TRBJ1-4 | many | TRBV5-1 | NA | TGCGCCAGCAGCCCTGGGCCTTCGGGAGGCTCAACTAATGAAAAACTGTTTTTT | CASSPGPSGGSTNEKLFF